The T cell receptor (beta chain) under discussion was sequenced for a study of cytomegalovirus exposure and HLA in healthy donors. General study findings and limits: Reports showed the classifier diagnosing cytomegalovirus status with high specificity and sensitivity. The likely origin of a cluster of highly shared sequence variants was a sequencing artifact.

The sample holds one count of this clone. What it recognizes is unknown. The PCR was carried out with 60 Vbeta primers and 13 Jbeta primers. Data came from immunoSEQ multiplex PCR; TCRdb stores just in-frame clones and leaves some out. The repertoire holds 130,000 or so clones, 65% to 90% seen once, with roughly 2.4% in the top ten. The TCR originated in a woman in her thirties or forties in good health and CMV-seronegative. Input material: PBMCs.

The CDR3 region is CASSVQGLESETQYF. The CDR3 nucleotides read TGTGCCAGCAGCGTCCAGGGACTAGAGTCGGAGACCCAGTACTTC. The chain links TRBV9 to TRBJ2-5; 8 positions match TRBD2. Trimming removed 2 bases from V and 5 bases from J; junction bases left unmatched: 8. Germline CDR1 SGDLS, CDR2 YYNGEE. CDR3 length: 15 residues. Based on the CDR3 plus reference TRBV9 and TRBJ2-5, the full variable domain is DSGVTQTPKHLITATGQRVTLRCSPRSGDLSVYWYQQSLDQGLQFLIQYYNGEERAKGNILERFSAQQFPDLHSELNLSSLELGDSALYFCASSVQGLESETQYFGPGTRLLVL.